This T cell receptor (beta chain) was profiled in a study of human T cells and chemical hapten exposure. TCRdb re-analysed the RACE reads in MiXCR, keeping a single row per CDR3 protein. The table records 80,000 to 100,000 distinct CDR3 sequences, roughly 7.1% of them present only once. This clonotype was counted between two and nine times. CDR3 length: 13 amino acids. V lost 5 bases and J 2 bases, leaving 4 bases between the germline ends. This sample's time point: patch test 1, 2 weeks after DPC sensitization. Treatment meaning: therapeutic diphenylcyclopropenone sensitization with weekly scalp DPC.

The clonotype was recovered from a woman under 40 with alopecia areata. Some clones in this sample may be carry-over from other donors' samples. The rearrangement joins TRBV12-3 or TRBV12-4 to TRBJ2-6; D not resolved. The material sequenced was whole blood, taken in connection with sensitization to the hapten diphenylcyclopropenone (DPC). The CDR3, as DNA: TGTGCCAGCAGTCCTACTGGGGCCAACGTCCTGACTTTC. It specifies CASSPTGANVLTF.